Presented here are 5 T cell receptor beta chains from one specimen sequenced in a study of T-cell reconstitution after alpha-beta-depleted transplantation in children. TCRbeta library preparation incorporated unique molecular identifiers. Each CDR3 protein is one row after TCRdb ran MiXCR on the PCR reads. Of some 490,000 distinct CDR3 sequences in the sample, under 15% were seen once. Sequenced here: PBMCs from the stem cell graft donor, sampled from the stem cell graft. These receptors originate from a human donor who donated a stem cell graft to a child with combined immunodeficiency.

This clonotype was picked up a small number of times. This chain links TRBV28 with TRBJ2-5; D remains ambiguous. V shed 5 bases and J shed 5 bases, with 21 bases lying between them. CDR3 length equals 16 residues. Germline V CDR1 and CDR2: MDHEN, SYDVKM. The DNA of the CDR3 is TGTGCCAGCAGTATACTCTCAGCCACTTTAGGGGAGACCCAGTACTTC. Protein: CASSILSATLGETQYF.

The V call is TRBV12-3 or TRBV12-4, the J call TRBJ2-2; 8 nucleotides agree with TRBD2. CDR3 length: 18 residues. After removal of 3 bases from V and 0 bases from J, the junction contained 9 bases not matched to a gene. The CDR3 nucleotides are TGTGCCAGCAGTTTCCCCCCGGGACTAGATTCGAACACCGGGGAGCTGTTTTTT. Its translation: CASSFPPGLDSNTGELFF.

This clonotype was detected a few times. The V and J genes are TRBV11-2 and TRBJ2-5; D is perhaps TRBD2 (6 bases). The CDR3 is 20 amino acids. Trimming pared 1 base from V and 2 bases from J, leaving 26 bases between. Germline V gene data show CDR1 as SGHAT and CDR2 as FQNNGV. DNA for the CDR3: TGTGCCAGCAGCTTAGTAAGGCCAAGTCTCCGGGACTTAAATCAAGAGACCCAGTACTTC. Translation: CASSLVRPSLRDLNQETQYF.

This clonotype was seen a handful of times. At one of its ends the junction is not consistent with the germline gene, which may arise from a read error. The chain joins TRBV7-9 to TRBJ2-1; the match to TRBD2 covers 10 bases. Germline CDR1 reads SEHNR; CDR2 reads FQNEAQ (reference sequence). The length of the CDR3 is 15 residues. CDR3 in DNA: TGTGCCAGCAGCATAGCGGGAGGCAACTACAATGAGCAGTTCTTC. It yields the protein CASSIAGGNYNEQFF.

There are many counts of this clonotype. The chain is built from TRBV4-1 and TRBJ2-7; 7 bases are shared with TRBD1. Looked up from germline, CDR1 is MGHRA and CDR2 is YSYEKL. The junction had 5 bases not matched to a gene; V was cut back by 2 bases and J by 7 bases. The CDR3 has 13 residues. CDR3 amino acids: CASSQIVTGEQYF. The CDR3, as DNA: TGCGCCAGCAGCCAAATAGTGACAGGGGAGCAGTACTTC.